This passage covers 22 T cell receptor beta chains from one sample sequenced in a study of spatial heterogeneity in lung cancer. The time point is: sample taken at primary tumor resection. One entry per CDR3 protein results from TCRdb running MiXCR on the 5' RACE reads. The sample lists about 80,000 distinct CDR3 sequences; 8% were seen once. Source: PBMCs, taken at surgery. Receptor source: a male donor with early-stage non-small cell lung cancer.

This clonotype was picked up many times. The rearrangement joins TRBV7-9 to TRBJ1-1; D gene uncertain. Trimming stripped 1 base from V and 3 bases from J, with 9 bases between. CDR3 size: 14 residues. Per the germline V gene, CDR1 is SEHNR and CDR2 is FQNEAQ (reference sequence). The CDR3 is CASSLGRADTEAFF. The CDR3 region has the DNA TGTGCCAGCAGCTTAGGGAGGGCCGACACTGAAGCTTTCTTT.

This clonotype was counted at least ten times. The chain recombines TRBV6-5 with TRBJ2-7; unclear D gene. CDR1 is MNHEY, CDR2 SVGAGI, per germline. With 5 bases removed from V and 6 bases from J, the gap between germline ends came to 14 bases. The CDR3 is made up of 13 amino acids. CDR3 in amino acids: CASSPKVTREQYF. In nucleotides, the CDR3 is TGTGCCAGCAGTCCCAAGGTGACGCGCGAGCAGTACTTC.

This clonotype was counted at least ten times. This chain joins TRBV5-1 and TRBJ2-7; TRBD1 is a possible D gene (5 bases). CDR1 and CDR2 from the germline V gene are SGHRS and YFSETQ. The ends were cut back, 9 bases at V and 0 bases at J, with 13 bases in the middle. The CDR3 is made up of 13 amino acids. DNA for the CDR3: TGCGCCACCGCGACAGCTAGCTCCTACGAGCAGTACTTC. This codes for CATATASSYEQYF.

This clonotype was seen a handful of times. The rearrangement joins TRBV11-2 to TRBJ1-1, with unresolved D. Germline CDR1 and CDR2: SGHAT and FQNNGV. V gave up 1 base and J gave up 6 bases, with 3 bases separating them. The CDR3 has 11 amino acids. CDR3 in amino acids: CASSLGPEAFF. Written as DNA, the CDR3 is TGTGCCAGCAGCTTAGGACCTGAAGCTTTCTTT. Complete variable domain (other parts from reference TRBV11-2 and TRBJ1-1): EAGVAQSPRYKIIEKRQSVAFWCNPISGHATLYWYQQILGQGPKLLIQFQNNGVVDDSQLPKDRFSAERLKGVDSTLKIQPAKLEDSAVYLCASSLGPEAFFGQGTRLTVV.

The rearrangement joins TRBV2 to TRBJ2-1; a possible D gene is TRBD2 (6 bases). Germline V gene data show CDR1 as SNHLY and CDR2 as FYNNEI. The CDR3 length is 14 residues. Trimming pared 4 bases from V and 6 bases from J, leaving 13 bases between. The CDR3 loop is CASSGRGLGNEQFF. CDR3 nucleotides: TGTGCCAGCAGTGGTAGGGGACTCGGCAATGAGCAGTTCTTC.

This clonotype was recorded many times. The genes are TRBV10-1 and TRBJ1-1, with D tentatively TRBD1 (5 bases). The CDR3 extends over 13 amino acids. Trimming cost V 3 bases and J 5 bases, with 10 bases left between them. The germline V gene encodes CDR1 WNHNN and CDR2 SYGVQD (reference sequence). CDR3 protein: CASSEIGGTEAFF. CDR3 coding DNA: TGCGCCAGCAGTGAAATTGGGGGAACTGAAGCTTTCTTT.

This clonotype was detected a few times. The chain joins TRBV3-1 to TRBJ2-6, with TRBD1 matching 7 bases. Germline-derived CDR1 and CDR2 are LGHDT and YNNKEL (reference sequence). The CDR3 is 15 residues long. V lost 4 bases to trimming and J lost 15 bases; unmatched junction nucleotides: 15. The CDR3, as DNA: TGTGCCAGCAGCCGTAGGGACAGCGCTAGCCTTAGCCTGACTTTC. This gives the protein CASSRRDSASLSLTF.

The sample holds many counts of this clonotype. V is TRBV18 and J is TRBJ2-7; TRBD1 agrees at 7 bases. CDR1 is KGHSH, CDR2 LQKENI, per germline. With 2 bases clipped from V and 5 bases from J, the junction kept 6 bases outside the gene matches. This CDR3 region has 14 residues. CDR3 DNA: TGTGCCAGCTCACCAACAGGGGTAAGCGACGAGCAGTACTTC. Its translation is CASSPTGVSDEQYF.

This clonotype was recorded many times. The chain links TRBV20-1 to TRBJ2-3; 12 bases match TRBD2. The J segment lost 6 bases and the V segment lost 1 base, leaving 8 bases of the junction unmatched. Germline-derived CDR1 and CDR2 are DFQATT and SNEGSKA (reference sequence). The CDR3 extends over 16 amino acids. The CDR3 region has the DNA TGCAGTGCTAGAGGGGGACTAGCGGGTGCCGCCGATACGCAGTATTTT. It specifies CSARGGLAGAADTQYF.

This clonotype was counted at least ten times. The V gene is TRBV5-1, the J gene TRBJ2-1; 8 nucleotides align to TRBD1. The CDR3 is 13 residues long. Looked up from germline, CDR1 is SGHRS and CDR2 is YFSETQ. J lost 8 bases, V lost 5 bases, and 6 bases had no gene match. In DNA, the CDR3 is TGCGCCAGCAGACAGGGGGACGGGGATGAGCAGTTCTTC. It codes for CASRQGDGDEQFF.

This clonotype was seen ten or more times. The CDR3 sequence is CASSFEGTRGGYTF. CDR3 bases: TGTGCCAGCAGCTTTGAGGGGACCCGGGGAGGCTACACCTTC. The chain combines TRBV7-9 with TRBJ1-2, with a possible D match to TRBD1 (5 bases). Germline V gene data show CDR1 as SEHNR and CDR2 as FQNEAQ (reference sequence). Trimming cost V 3 bases and J 8 bases, with 16 bases left between them. This CDR3 is built from 14 residues. The variable domain in full, completed from reference TRBV7-9 and TRBJ1-2, reads DTGVSQNPRHKITKRGQNVTFRCDPISEHNRLYWYRQTLGQGPEFLTYFQNEAQLEKSRLLSDRFSAERPKGSFSTLEIQRTEQGDSAMYLCASSFEGTRGGYTFGSGTRLTVV.

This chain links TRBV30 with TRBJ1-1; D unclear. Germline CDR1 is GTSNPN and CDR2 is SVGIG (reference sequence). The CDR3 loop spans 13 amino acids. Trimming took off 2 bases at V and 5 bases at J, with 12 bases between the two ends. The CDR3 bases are TGTGCCTGGAGTCGCGGCTGGGAGACTGAAGCTTTCTTT. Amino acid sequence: CAWSRGWETEAFF.

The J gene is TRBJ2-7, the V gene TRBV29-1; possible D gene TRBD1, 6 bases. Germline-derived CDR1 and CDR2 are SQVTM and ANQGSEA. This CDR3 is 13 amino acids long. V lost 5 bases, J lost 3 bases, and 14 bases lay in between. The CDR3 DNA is TGCAGCGTTCAATGGGGGCAGGGCTACGAGCAGTACTTC. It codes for CSVQWGQGYEQYF.

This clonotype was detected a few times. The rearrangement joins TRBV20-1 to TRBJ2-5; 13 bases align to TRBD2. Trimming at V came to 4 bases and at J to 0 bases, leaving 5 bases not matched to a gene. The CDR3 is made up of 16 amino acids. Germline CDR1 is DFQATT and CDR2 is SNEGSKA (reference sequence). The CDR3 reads CSAKGLAGTNQETQYF. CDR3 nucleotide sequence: TGCAGTGCTAAGGGACTAGCGGGGACTAACCAAGAGACCCAGTACTTC.

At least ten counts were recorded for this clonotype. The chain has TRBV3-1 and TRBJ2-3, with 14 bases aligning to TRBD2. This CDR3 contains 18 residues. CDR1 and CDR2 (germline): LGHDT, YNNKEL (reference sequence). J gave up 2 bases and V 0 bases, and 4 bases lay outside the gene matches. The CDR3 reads CASSQEGLAGVPTDTQYF. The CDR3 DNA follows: TGTGCCAGCAGCCAAGAGGGACTAGCGGGAGTTCCCACAGATACGCAGTATTTT.

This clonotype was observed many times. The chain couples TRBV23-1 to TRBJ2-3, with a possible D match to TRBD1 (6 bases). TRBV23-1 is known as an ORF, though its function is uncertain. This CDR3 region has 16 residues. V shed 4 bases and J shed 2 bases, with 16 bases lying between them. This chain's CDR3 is CASSPNTGSYTDTQYF. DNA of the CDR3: TGCGCCAGCAGTCCTAATACAGGGTCCTACACAGATACGCAGTATTTT.

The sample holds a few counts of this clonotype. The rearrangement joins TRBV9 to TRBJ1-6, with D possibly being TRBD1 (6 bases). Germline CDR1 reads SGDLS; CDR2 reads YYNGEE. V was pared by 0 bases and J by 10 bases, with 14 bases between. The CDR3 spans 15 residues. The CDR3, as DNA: TGTGCCAGCAGCGTAGAGGACAGTACGAGATCACCCCTCCACTTT. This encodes CASSVEDSTRSPLHF.

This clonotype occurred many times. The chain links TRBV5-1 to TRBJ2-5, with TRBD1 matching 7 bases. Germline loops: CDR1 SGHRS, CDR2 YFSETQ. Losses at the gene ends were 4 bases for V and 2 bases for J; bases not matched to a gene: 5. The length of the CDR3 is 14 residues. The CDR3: CASSPGTVQETQYF. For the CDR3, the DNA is TGCGCCAGCAGCCCCGGGACAGTACAAGAGACCCAGTACTTC.

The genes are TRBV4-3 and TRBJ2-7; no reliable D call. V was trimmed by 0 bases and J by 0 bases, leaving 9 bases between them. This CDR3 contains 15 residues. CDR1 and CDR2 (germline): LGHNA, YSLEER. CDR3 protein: CASSQEALSSYEQYF. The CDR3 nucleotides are TGCGCCAGCAGCCAAGAAGCGCTCTCCTCCTACGAGCAGTACTTC.

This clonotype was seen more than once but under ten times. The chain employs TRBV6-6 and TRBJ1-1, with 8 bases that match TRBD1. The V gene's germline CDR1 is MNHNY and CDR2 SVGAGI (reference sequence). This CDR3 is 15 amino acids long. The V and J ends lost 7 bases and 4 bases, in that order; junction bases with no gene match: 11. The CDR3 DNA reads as TGTGCCAGCAATCAATTTGGACAGGGAGTCACTGAAGCTTTCTTT. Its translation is CASNQFGQGVTEAFF.

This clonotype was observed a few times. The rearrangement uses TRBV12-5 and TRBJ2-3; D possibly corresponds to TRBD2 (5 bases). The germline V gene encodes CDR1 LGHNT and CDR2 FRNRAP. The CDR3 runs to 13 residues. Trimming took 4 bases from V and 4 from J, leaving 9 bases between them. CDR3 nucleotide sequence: TGTGCTAGTGGTTCGGACTTGGCAGATACGCAGTATTTT. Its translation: CASGSDLADTQYF.

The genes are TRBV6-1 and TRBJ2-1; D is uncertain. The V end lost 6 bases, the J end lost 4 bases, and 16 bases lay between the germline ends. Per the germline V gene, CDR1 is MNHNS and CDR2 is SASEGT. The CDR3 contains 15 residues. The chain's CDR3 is CASREDLILYNEQFF. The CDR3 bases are TGTGCCAGCAGAGAGGACCTGATCCTTTACAATGAGCAGTTCTTC.